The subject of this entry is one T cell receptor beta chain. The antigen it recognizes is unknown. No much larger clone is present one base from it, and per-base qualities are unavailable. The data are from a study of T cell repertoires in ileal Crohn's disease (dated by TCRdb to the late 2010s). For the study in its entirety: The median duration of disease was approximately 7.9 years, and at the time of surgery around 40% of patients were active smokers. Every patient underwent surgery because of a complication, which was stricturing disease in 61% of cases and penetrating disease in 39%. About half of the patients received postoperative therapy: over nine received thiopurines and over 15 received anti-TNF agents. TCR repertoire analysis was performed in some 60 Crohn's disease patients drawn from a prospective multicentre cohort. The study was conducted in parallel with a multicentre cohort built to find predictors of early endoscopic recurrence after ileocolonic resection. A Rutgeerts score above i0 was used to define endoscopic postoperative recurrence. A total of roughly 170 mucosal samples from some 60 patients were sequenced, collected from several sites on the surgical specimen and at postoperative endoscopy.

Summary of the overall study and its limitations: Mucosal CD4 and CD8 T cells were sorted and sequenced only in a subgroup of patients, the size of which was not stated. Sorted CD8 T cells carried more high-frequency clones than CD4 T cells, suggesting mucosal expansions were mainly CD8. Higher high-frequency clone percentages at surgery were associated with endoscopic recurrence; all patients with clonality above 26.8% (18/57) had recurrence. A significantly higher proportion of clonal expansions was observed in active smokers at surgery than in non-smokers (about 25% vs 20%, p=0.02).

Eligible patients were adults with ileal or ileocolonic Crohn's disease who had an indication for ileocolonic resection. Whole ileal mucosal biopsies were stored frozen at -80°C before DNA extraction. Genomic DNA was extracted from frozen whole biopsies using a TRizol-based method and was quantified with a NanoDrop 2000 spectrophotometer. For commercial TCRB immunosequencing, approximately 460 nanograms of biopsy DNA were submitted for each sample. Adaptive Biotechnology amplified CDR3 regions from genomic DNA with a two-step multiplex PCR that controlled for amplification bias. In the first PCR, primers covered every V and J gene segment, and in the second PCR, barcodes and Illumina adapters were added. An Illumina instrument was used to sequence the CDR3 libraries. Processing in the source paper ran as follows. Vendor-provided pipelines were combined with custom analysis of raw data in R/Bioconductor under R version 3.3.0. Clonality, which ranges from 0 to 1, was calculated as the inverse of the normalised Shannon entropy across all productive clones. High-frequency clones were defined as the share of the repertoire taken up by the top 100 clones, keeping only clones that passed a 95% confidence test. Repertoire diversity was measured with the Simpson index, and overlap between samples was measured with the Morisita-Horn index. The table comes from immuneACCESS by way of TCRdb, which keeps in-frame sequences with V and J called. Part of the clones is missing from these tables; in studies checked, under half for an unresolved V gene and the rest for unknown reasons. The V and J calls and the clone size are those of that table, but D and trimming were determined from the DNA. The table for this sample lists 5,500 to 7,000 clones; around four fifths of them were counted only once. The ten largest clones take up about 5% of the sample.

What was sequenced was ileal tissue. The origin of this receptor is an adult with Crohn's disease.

The CDR3 has the sequence CASSRGTPGDYGYTF. The DNA sequence reads TGTGCCAGCAGCCGAGGGACGCCAGGGGACTATGGCTACACCTTC. The chain couples TRBV6-5 to TRBJ1-2, and the D gene may be TRBD1, 6 bases matching. Trimming removed 6 bases from V and 3 bases from J, leaving 17 bases between the germline ends. Sequences MNHEY (CDR1) and SVGAGI (CDR2) are obtained from the germline V gene. There are 15 amino acids in the CDR3, from cysteine to phenylalanine inclusive. Left in the record is the CDR3 DNA by itself, 45 bases read in frame from the first base.